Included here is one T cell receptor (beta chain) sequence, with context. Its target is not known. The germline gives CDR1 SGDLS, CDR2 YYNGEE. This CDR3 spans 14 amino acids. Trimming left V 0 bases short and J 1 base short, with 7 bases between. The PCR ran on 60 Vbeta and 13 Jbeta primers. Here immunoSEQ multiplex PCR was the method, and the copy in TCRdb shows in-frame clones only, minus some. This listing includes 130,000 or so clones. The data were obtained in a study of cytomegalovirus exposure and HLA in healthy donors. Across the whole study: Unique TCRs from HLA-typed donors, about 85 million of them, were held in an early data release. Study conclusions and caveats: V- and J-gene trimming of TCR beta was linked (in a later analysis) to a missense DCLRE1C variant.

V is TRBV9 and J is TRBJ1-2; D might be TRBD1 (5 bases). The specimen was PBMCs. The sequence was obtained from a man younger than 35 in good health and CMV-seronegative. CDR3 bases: TGTGCCAGCAGCGTAGGGGGCAATAACTATGGCTACACCTTC. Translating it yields CASSVGGNNYGYTF.